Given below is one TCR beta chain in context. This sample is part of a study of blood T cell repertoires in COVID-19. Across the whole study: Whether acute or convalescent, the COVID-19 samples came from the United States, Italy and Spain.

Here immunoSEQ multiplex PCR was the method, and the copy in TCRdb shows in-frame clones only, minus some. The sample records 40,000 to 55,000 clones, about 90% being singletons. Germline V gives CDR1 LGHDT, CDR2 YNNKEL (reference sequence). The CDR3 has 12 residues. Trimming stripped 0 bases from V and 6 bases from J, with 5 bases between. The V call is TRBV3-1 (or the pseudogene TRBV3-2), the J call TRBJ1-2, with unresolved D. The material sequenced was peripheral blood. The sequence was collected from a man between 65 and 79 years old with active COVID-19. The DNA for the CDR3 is TGTGCCAGCAGCCAAGAGCGGGATGGCTACACCTTC. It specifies CASSQERDGYTF.